The table lists the clone carrying this TCR beta chain with a few counts. Its antigen is undetermined. The CDR3 consists of 15 residues. Germline CDR1 is SGHTA and CDR2 is FQGNSA. V gave up 1 base and J gave up 10 bases; unmatched junction bases: 10. Via MiXCR, TCRdb re-called the reads, giving one row per CDR3 protein. The sample shows roughly 860,000 distinct CDR3 sequences, about 31% of them seen only once. The sample originates from a study of T cell repertoires in cytomegalovirus infection. Background on the study: The study used recently identified HLA-C-restricted and well-studied HLA-B-restricted CMV epitopes. Matching HLA type and CMV infection were both indicated by public TCR beta signatures. Study results and limitations: It was HLA-C-restricted CMV-specific TCR beta clonotypes that dominated the response ex vivo.

Sequenced here: cultured CD8+ T cells from PBMCs, sampled from culture after CMV antigen stimulation. The V call is TRBV7-2, the J call TRBJ1-2; 9 positions agree with TRBD1. The sequence was obtained from a human donor in good health (CMV status not recorded). Some clones in this sample may be carry-over from other donors' samples. This chain's CDR3 is CASSLGVGTGFVYTF. DNA of the CDR3: TGTGCCAGCAGCTTAGGTGTTGGGACAGGGTTTGTCTACACCTTC.